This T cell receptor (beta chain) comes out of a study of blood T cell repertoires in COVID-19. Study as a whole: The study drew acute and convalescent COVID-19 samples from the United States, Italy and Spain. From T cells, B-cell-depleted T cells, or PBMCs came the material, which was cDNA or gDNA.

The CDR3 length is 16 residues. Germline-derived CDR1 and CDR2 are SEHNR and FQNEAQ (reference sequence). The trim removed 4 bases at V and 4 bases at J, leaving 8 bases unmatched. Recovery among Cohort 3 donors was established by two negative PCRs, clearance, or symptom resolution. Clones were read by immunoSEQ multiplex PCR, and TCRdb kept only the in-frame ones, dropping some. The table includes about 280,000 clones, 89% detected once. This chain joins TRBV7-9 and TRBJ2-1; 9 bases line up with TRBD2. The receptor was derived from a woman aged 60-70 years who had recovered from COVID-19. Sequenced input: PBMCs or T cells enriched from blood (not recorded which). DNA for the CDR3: TGTGCCAGCAGCTCGATATCTAGCGGGGCGTACAATGAGCAGTTCTTC. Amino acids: CASSSISSGAYNEQFF. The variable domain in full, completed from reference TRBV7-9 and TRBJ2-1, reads DTGVSQNPRHKITKRGQNVTFRCDPISEHNRLYWYRQTLGQGPEFLTYFQNEAQLEKSRLLSDRFSAERPKGSFSTLEIQRTEQGDSAMYLCASSSISSGAYNEQFFGPGTRLTVL.